The rows below give T cell receptor beta chains drawn from one sample of a study of Ad26.COV2.S vaccination and SARS-CoV-2 variants. Using immunoSEQ multiplex PCR, the repertoire was profiled, and TCRdb retains in-frame clones only, with some absent. The table records about 460,000 clones, approximately 90% of them present only once. Sequenced here: peripheral blood, sampled in a trial of Ad26.COV2.S vaccine versus placebo. The receptor source for this set is a person aged 18-65 years who received the Ad26.COV2.S COVID-19 vaccine or a placebo. Both conserved end residues are part of each CDR3. D genes are given only for firm matches. Clone sizes are given selectively: once, few, many, or a class where the clone is expanded.

>NA|TRBJ1-2|NA|TRBV30
CAWSPGPYGYTF
TGTGCCTGGAGTCCGGGACCTTATGGCTACACCTTC
>NA|TRBJ1-3|NA|TRBV6-1
CASSEEDPRFF
TGTGCCAGCAGTGAAGAGGACCCCCGGTTCTTT
>NA|TRBJ2-7|NA|TRBV5-1
CASRDTNYEQYF
TGCGCCAGCCGGGACACCAACTACGAGCAGTACTTC
>TRBD2|TRBJ2-3|NA|TRBV25-1
CASRGWGTDTQYF
TGTGCGTCGCGGGGGTGGGGTACAGATACGCAGTATTTT
>TRBD2|TRBJ2-1|NA|TRBV28
CATLLAGAETDYNEQFF
TGTGCCACCTTACTAGCGGGAGCTGAGACTGACTACAATGAGCAGTTCTTC
>TRBD2|TRBJ2-2|NA|TRBV5-1
CASSGGSGAGELFF
TGCGCCAGCAGCGGGGGAAGCGGGGCCGGGGAGCTGTTTTTT
>TRBD2|TRBJ2-1|NA|TRBV24-1
CATSDRTSGRTRSSYNEQFF
TGTGCCACCAGTGACCGAACTAGCGGGAGGACTCGTAGCTCCTACAATGAGCAGTTCTTC
>TRBD1|TRBJ2-1|NA|TRBV18
CASSPHRGGEQFF
TGTGCCAGCTCACCTCACAGGGGCGGTGAGCAGTTCTTC
>NA|TRBJ1-1|NA|TRBV6-1
CASSEVVPLYRAFF
TGTGCCAGCAGTGAGGTAGTACCCCTCTATCGGGCTTTCTTT
>TRBD1|TRBJ1-2|NA|TRBV7-8
CASSRGKTGNHGGYTF
TGTGCCAGCAGCCGAGGCAAGACAGGGAATCATGGGGGCTACACCTTC
>NA|TRBJ1-5|NA|TRBV10-3
CAISASNQGSNQPQHF
TGTGCCATCAGCGCATCAAATCAGGGGTCTAATCAGCCCCAGCATTTT
>NA|TRBJ2-2|NA|TRBV14
CASSQVLTGELFF
TGTGCCAGCAGCCAAGTTCTCACCGGGGAGCTGTTTTTT
>TRBD2|TRBJ2-7|NA|TRBV28
CASSSAGYYEQYF
TGTGCCAGCAGTTCAGCGGGGTACTACGAGCAGTACTTC
>NA|TRBJ1-6|NA|TRBV30
CAWTAYQGPGSPLHF
TGTGCCTGGACCGCGTACCAGGGGCCGGGTTCACCCCTCCACTTT
>TRBD1|TRBJ1-2|NA|TRBV5-1
CASSLSGQAIANYGYTF
TGCGCCAGCAGCTTATCCGGACAGGCGATAGCTAACTATGGCTACACCTTC
>NA|TRBJ1-4|NA|TRBV3-1/TRBV3-2
CASSTRESREKLFF
TGTGCCAGCAGCACCCGGGAATCAAGGGAAAAACTGTTTTTT
>NA|TRBJ1-1|NA|TRBV5-1
CASSPGSSSGNTEAFF
TGCGCCAGCAGTCCGGGATCCTCTTCAGGGAACACTGAAGCTTTCTTT
>NA|TRBJ1-1|NA|TRBV18
CASSRGDLNTEAFF
TGTGCCAGCTCCCGGGGGGATTTGAACACTGAAGCTTTCTTT
>TRBD1|TRBJ1-2|NA|TRBV19
CASSIPGQGVGYTF
TGTGCCAGTAGTATTCCGGGACAGGGTGTCGGCTACACCTTC
>NA|TRBJ2-7|NA|TRBV28
CASSALDGGYEQYF
TGTGCCAGCAGTGCCCTTGACGGGGGCTACGAGCAGTACTTC
>NA|TRBJ1-3|NA|TRBV9
CASSVKEGLSGNTIYF
TGTGCCAGCAGCGTCAAGGAGGGGCTCTCTGGAAACACCATATATTTT
>NA|TRBJ1-1|NA|TRBV18
CASSPGDTEAFF
TGTGCCAGCTCACCTGGGGACACTGAAGCTTTCTTT
>TRBD2|TRBJ2-4|once|TRBV5-1
CASRFGLAGSNIQYF
TGCGCCAGCAGATTTGGGCTAGCGGGATCAAACATTCAGTACTTC
>NA|TRBJ1-1|NA|TRBV6-6
CASSLNSNPEAFF
TGTGCCAGCAGTCTCAATTCTAATCCTGAAGCTTTCTTT
>NA|TRBJ1-5|NA|TRBV7-9
CASSPTIFTTGGGNQPQHF
TGTGCCAGCAGCCCCACAATATTTACGACAGGCGGTGGCAATCAGCCCCAGCATTTT
>NA|TRBJ2-6|NA|TRBV3-1/TRBV3-2
CASSPPSGANVLTF
TGTGCCAGCAGCCCTCCGTCTGGGGCCAACGTCCTGACTTTC
>TRBD1|TRBJ2-3|NA|TRBV2
CASRGGTGPGDTQYF
TGTGCCAGCAGGGGCGGGACAGGGCCCGGGGATACGCAGTATTTT
>NA|TRBJ2-5|NA|TRBV30
CAWSWRIQETQYF
TGTGCCTGGAGTTGGCGTATCCAAGAGACCCAGTACTTC
>NA|TRBJ1-4|NA|TRBV6-2/TRBV6-3
CASSYGTSRGANEKLFF
TGTGCCAGCAGTTACGGGACTTCCCGCGGAGCTAATGAAAAACTGTTTTTT
>NA|TRBJ1-5|NA|TRBV6-2/TRBV6-3
CASSSLHSSTAPQHF
TGTGCCAGCAGTTCCCTTCACTCGAGCACTGCGCCCCAGCATTTT
>NA|TRBJ1-1|NA|TRBV6-5
CASSYSIGTREAFF
TGTGCCAGCAGTTACTCGATAGGGACACGCGAAGCTTTCTTT
>NA|TRBJ1-1|NA|TRBV19
CASMEEGTEAFF
TGTGCCAGTATGGAGGAGGGCACTGAAGCTTTCTTT
>NA|TRBJ2-7|NA|TRBV7-2
CASSLVETYEQYF
TGTGCCAGCAGCTTAGTGGAAACCTACGAGCAGTACTTC
>TRBD1|TRBJ1-1|NA|TRBV5-1
CASSLDRGNTEAFF
TGCGCCAGCAGCCTCGACAGGGGAAACACTGAAGCTTTCTTT
>NA|TRBJ1-5|NA|TRBV2
CATHEVGGPGAYQPQHF
TGTGCCACCCACGAAGTCGGGGGCCCGGGGGCGTATCAGCCCCAGCATTTT
>TRBD1|TRBJ1-5|NA|TRBV28
CASSRQGDQPQHF
TGTGCCAGCAGTCGACAGGGCGATCAGCCCCAGCATTTT
>NA|TRBJ1-5|once|TRBV6-5
CASSPWGDQPQHF
TGTGCCAGCAGCCCATGGGGGGATCAGCCCCAGCATTTT
>TRBD1|TRBJ1-2|NA|TRBV19
CASSVWDRGGYGYTF
TGTGCCAGTAGTGTTTGGGACAGGGGCGGATATGGCTACACCTTC
>NA|TRBJ2-1|NA|TRBV6-2/TRBV6-3
CASSQGEQFF
TGTGCCAGCAGCCAGGGTGAGCAGTTCTTC
>NA|TRBJ1-1|NA|TRBV4-1
CASSQGEGTEAFF
TGCGCCAGCAGCCAAGGTGAGGGCACTGAAGCTTTCTTT
>NA|TRBJ1-1|NA|TRBV7-9
CASFPEGSNTEAFF
TGTGCCAGTTTCCCCGAAGGCTCGAACACTGAAGCTTTCTTT
>NA|TRBJ1-5|NA|TRBV6-5
CASSLGGLYQPQHF
TGTGCCAGCAGTCTTGGGGGGCTATATCAGCCCCAGCATTTT
>NA|TRBJ1-1|NA|TRBV28
CASSFQVEAFF
TGTGCCAGCAGTTTTCAGGTCGAAGCTTTCTTT
>NA|TRBJ2-1|NA|TRBV29-1
CSVGVRYNEQFF
TGCAGCGTGGGGGTCCGGTACAATGAGCAGTTCTTC
>NA|TRBJ1-3|few|TRBV6-5
CASRIRAGNTIYF
TGTGCCAGCAGGATCCGGGCGGGAAACACCATATATTTT
>NA|TRBJ2-1|once|TRBV5-1
CASSSSLVFRENNEQFF
TGCGCCAGCAGCTCCTCACTAGTGTTTCGCGAAAACAATGAGCAGTTCTTC
>NA|TRBJ2-5|NA|TRBV9
CASSVGGSLQETQYF
TGTGCCAGCAGCGTAGGAGGGTCCCTACAAGAGACCCAGTACTTC
>NA|TRBJ1-6|NA|TRBV2
CASSYNSPLHF
TGTGCCAGCAGTTACAATTCACCCCTCCACTTT
>NA|TRBJ1-2|NA|TRBV12-1
CASSFGGAHGYTF
TGTGCCAGCAGCTTTGGGGGGGCGCATGGCTACACCTTC
>NA|TRBJ2-7|NA|TRBV14
CASSKGLSYEQYF
TGTGCCAGCAGCAAGGGTCTATCCTACGAGCAGTACTTC
>TRBD1|TRBJ2-1|NA|TRBV27
CASSPQPGQAYEQFF
TGTGCCAGCAGTCCCCAACCGGGACAGGCCTATGAGCAGTTCTTC
>NA|TRBJ1-1|NA|TRBV15
CATYPLQF
TGTGCCACCTATCCTTTACAGTTT
>TRBD1|TRBJ1-3|NA|TRBV29-1
CSVGEGANTIYF
TGCAGCGTTGGGGAGGGGGCAAACACCATATATTTT